The sequence of this T cell receptor beta chain was determined in a study of T cells after yellow fever vaccination. A 5'RACE template-switching step, the method used to make TCR cDNA, added a universal primer site and UMIs. Each CDR3 protein is one row after TCRdb ran MiXCR on the 5' RACE reads. This sample yields a few hundred thousand distinct CDR3 sequences, of which 5.2% are seen a single time; 3% to 4% belongs to the top ten. V shed 8 bases and J shed 11 bases, with 14 bases lying between them. Germline V CDR1 and CDR2: KGHDR, SFDVKD. The CDR3 totals 11 residues. This receptor was obtained from a man younger than 35 who received the YFV17D yellow fever vaccine. The chain recombines TRBV24-1 with TRBJ1-1; D is undetermined. The sample in question was CD4+ T cells sorted from PBMCs, obtained on the day of the yellow fever booster vaccination. The CDR3 protein is CATKHQGRAFF. CDR3 bases: TGTGCCACCAAACACCAAGGGCGGGCTTTCTTT.